Below, 32 T cell receptor beta chains from the same sample are listed, as sequenced in a study of blood T cell repertoires in COVID-19. Sequencing used immunoSEQ multiplex PCR; TCRdb keeps in-frame clones, though not all of them. The sample has 110,000 to 150,000 clones, 75% to 85% seen once; the top ten hold around 5%. The sample consisted of peripheral blood. These receptors all stem from a woman aged 50 to 60 with acute or convalescent COVID-19.

This chain joins TRBV29-1 and TRBJ1-1; 9 positions agree with TRBD1. The V and J ends lost 7 bases and 0 bases, in that order; junction bases with no gene match: 6. CDR3 length equals 14 residues. CDR1 and CDR2 (germline): SQVTM, ANQGSEA. CDR3 DNA: TGCAGCGCAGGGACAGGGACCATGAACACTGAAGCTTTCTTT. It encodes CSAGTGTMNTEAFF.

This clone occurred once. This chain links TRBV18 with TRBJ2-1, with 8 bases matching TRBD2. The length of the CDR3 is 16 residues. Germline values: CDR1 KGHSH, CDR2 LQKENI. V gave up 1 base and J gave up 5 bases; unmatched junction bases: 7. CDR3 sequence: CASSPRRTSPNNEQFF. CDR3 in DNA: TGTGCCAGCTCACCACGGAGGACTAGCCCCAACAATGAGCAGTTCTTC.

The chain couples TRBV7-9 to TRBJ2-3, with D possibly being TRBD1 (5 bases). In germline, CDR1 is SEHNR, CDR2 FQNEAQ (reference sequence). The CDR3 covers 15 residues. Trimming took off 6 bases at V and 2 bases at J, with 15 bases between the two ends. This CDR3 is CASSYQQENTDTQYF. The CDR3 DNA sequence: TGTGCCAGCAGTTACCAACAGGAAAACACAGATACGCAGTATTTT.

The chain combines TRBV18 with TRBJ1-5, with TRBD1 matching 7 bases. The CDR3 sequence is 12 residues long. Germline CDR1 and CDR2: KGHSH and LQKENI. V lost 8 bases and J lost 5; bases outside the gene matches: 3. The CDR3 protein is CASGTADQPQHF. The CDR3 DNA reads TGTGCCAGCGGGACAGCAGATCAGCCCCAGCATTTT.

This chain uses TRBV27 with TRBJ1-6, with D unresolved. The CDR3 is 12 residues long. Trimming cost V 4 bases and J 7 bases, with 5 bases left between them. Germline lookup yields CDR1 MNHEY and CDR2 SMNVEV (reference sequence). The CDR3 is CASSYGNSPLHF. The CDR3 DNA follows: TGTGCCAGCAGTTATGGCAATTCACCCCTCCACTTT.

The chain recombines TRBV18 with TRBJ1-1; D may be TRBD1 (5 bases). Trimming left V 1 base short and J 5 bases short, with 14 bases between. The CDR3 has 15 residues. CDR1 is KGHSH and CDR2 is LQKENI in the germline V gene. CDR3 sequence: CASSPQKLGATEAFF. CDR3 bases: TGTGCCAGCTCACCACAGAAGTTAGGGGCGACTGAAGCTTTCTTT.

The rearrangement joins TRBV6-5 to TRBJ1-1; TRBD1 might be the D (5 bases). The CDR3 is 13 amino acids. Trimming stripped 5 bases from V and 5 bases from J, with 12 bases between. Germline V gene data show CDR1 as MNHEY and CDR2 as SVGAGI. CDR3 sequence reads: CASSTRAGTEAFF. CDR3 sequence (DNA): TGTGCCAGCAGTACCAGGGCTGGTACTGAAGCTTTCTTT.

The chain carries TRBV30 and TRBJ1-3, with 7 bases identical to TRBD1. The CDR3 is made up of 14 amino acids. CDR1 is GTSNPN, CDR2 SVGIG, per germline (reference sequence). V lost 5 bases to trimming and J lost 0 bases; unmatched junction nucleotides: 4. The chain's CDR3 is CAWYTGDSGNTIYF. CDR3 DNA: TGTGCCTGGTACACAGGGGACTCTGGAAACACCATATATTTT. Full variable domain (outside the CDR3, taken from reference TRBV30 and TRBJ1-3): SQTIHQWPATLVQPVGSPLSLECTVEGTSNPNLYWYRQAAGRGLQLLFYSVGIGQISSEVPQNLSASRPQDRQFILSSKKLLLSDSGFYLCAWYTGDSGNTIYFGEGSWLTVV.

The chain recombines TRBV6-5 with TRBJ1-5; 10 bases match TRBD1. The CDR3 loop spans 15 amino acids. Trimming took 5 bases from V and 5 from J; bases not matched to a gene: 6. CDR1 and CDR2 (germline): MNHEY, SVGAGI. The CDR3 DNA sequence: TGTGCCAGCAGTCGACAGGGGGCATATGATCAGCCCCAGCATTTT. As protein: CASSRQGAYDQPQHF.

The V call is TRBV9, the J call TRBJ2-1; D is possibly TRBD2 (6 bases). The V gene's germline CDR1 is SGDLS and CDR2 YYNGEE. The CDR3 length is 16 residues. The V end was cut by 0 bases, the J end by 6 bases, with 16 bases between. This CDR3 is CASSVDPGVKINEQFF. The CDR3 DNA reads as TGTGCCAGCAGCGTAGATCCGGGGGTAAAGATCAATGAGCAGTTCTTC.

This clone was seen more than once but under ten times. The V call is TRBV7-2, the J call TRBJ1-3, with 10 bases matching TRBD1. This CDR3 comprises 15 residues. J was trimmed by 4 bases and V by 4 bases; bases with no gene match: 4. Germline V gives CDR1 SGHTA, CDR2 FQGNSA. The CDR3 here is CASSWRQGAGNTIYF. The CDR3, as DNA: TGTGCCAGCAGCTGGAGACAGGGGGCGGGAAACACCATATATTTT.

The gene calls are TRBV11-3 and TRBJ2-1; a weak D match, TRBD1 (8 bases). This CDR3 region has 16 residues. Trimming took off 5 bases at V and 9 bases at J, with 23 bases between the two ends. Looked up from germline, CDR1 is SGHNT and CDR2 is YENEEA. CDR3 bases: TGTGCCAGCAGCCTAGGGGGGGGGACAGGAGTCATTGAGCAGTTCTTC. It specifies CASSLGGGTGVIEQFF.

The rearrangement links TRBV18 to TRBJ2-5; 9 bases are shared with TRBD1. The CDR3 loop spans 15 amino acids. With 1 base clipped from V and 3 bases from J, the junction kept 3 bases outside the gene matches. The germline V gene has CDR1 KGHSH and CDR2 LQKENI. DNA for the CDR3: TGTGCCAGCTCACCACGCCGGGACAGGGAAGAGACCCAGTACTTC. This gives the protein CASSPRRDREETQYF. Together with reference TRBV18 and TRBJ2-5, the CDR3 gives the full variable domain: NAGVMQNPRHLVRRRGQEARLRCSPMKGHSHVYWYRQLPEEGLKFMVYLQKENIIDESGMPKERFSAEFPKEGPSILRIQQVVRGDSAAYFCASSPRRDREETQYFGPGTRLLVL.

V is TRBV7-8 and J is TRBJ2-7; TRBD2 might be the D (5 bases). V was pared by 6 bases and J by 2 bases, with 14 bases between. The CDR3 extends over 14 amino acids. CDR1 is SGHVS, CDR2 FQNEAQ, per germline. The CDR3 DNA sequence: TGTGCCAGCAGACAGACTGGGAGCACCTACGAGCAGTACTTC. It yields the protein CASRQTGSTYEQYF.

V is TRBV9 and J is TRBJ1-6; D gene uncertain. The CDR3 length is 15 residues. Trimming pared 3 bases from V and 4 bases from J, leaving 11 bases between. Germline loops: CDR1 SGDLS, CDR2 YYNGEE. As DNA, the CDR3 is TGTGCCAGCAGCGCACCCGAGGGTTATAATTCACCCCTCCACTTT. Its protein is CASSAPEGYNSPLHF.

V usage is TRBV7-9 and J usage is TRBJ1-1; tentative D call: TRBD1 (5 bases). The CDR3 runs to 14 residues. The V end lost 1 base, the J end lost 6 bases, and 12 bases lay between the germline ends. Germline V gene data show CDR1 as SEHNR and CDR2 as FQNEAQ (reference sequence). CDR3 bases: TGTGCCAGCAGCTTAGTTGCGCAGGGCCCTGAAGCTTTCTTT. As protein: CASSLVAQGPEAFF. The variable domain in full, completed from reference TRBV7-9 and TRBJ1-1, reads DTGVSQNPRHKITKRGQNVTFRCDPISEHNRLYWYRQTLGQGPEFLTYFQNEAQLEKSRLLSDRFSAERPKGSFSTLEIQRTEQGDSAMYLCASSLVAQGPEAFFGQGTRLTVV.

J is TRBJ2-5 and V is TRBV6-6, with a weak D call TRBD2 (6 bases). The germline V gene encodes CDR1 MNHNY and CDR2 SVGAGI (reference sequence). V was clipped by 6 bases and J by 2 bases, with 13 bases between them. CDR3 size: 14 residues. The CDR3 is CASREGPIQETQYF. The CDR3 DNA sequence: TGTGCCAGCAGGGAGGGGCCCATACAAGAGACCCAGTACTTC.

V usage is TRBV10-3 and J usage is TRBJ2-3, with 9 bases that match TRBD2. The germline gives CDR1 ENHRY, CDR2 SYGVKD. The length of the CDR3 is 14 residues. V lost 9 bases and J lost 5; bases outside the gene matches: 9. CDR3 residues: CAIKSSGALDTQYF. The CDR3 nucleotides read TGTGCCATTAAATCTAGCGGGGCGTTAGATACGCAGTATTTT.

The V call is TRBV3-1 (or the pseudogene TRBV3-2), the J call TRBJ2-3, with D unresolved. This CDR3 is built from 13 residues. Germline assignment: CDR1 LGHDT and CDR2 YNNKEL (reference sequence). Trimming pared 4 bases from V and 2 bases from J, leaving 7 bases between. CDR3 coding DNA: TGTGCCAGCAGCCGAGCCACCACAGATACGCAGTATTTT. It yields the protein CASSRATTDTQYF.

This clone was seen more than once but under ten times. J is TRBJ2-7 and V is TRBV2, with D uncertain. Germline CDR1 and CDR2: SNHLY and FYNNEI. V was cut by 6 bases and J by 1 base, with 7 bases left in between. The CDR3 sequence is 12 residues long. CDR3 residues: CASSSDSYEQYF. The CDR3 DNA reads TGTGCCAGCAGCTCAGATTCCTACGAGCAGTACTTC.

The rearrangement uses TRBV4-2 and TRBJ1-5; 10 bases are shared with TRBD1. Germline values: CDR1 LGHNA, CDR2 YNFKEQ. Trimming at V came to 4 bases and at J to 11 bases, leaving 17 bases not matched to a gene. The CDR3 runs to 17 residues. The DNA of the CDR3 is TGTGCCAGCAGCCCCAAGCTCTTGACAGGGGGCCCGATGGCCCAGCATTTT. The encoded protein is CASSPKLLTGGPMAQHF.

The chain employs TRBV7-6 and TRBJ2-7; a weak D match, TRBD1 (6 bases). Trimming took off 0 bases at V and 5 bases at J, with 14 bases between the two ends. The CDR3 totals 15 residues. Germline CDR1 reads SGHVS; CDR2 reads FNYEAQ. As DNA, the CDR3 is TGTGCCAGCAGCTTAGCGATCACAGGGTTTCACGAGCAGTACTTC. This codes for CASSLAITGFHEQYF.

V is TRBV24-1 and J is TRBJ1-1; D is unclear. The germline V gene has CDR1 KGHDR and CDR2 SFDVKD. Trimming cost V 5 bases and J 0 bases, with 6 bases left between them. The CDR3 sequence is 13 residues long. The CDR3 sequence is CATSAGLNTEAFF. The CDR3 bases are TGTGCCACCAGTGCTGGCCTGAACACTGAAGCTTTCTTT.

V is TRBV28 and J is TRBJ1-4; no reliable D call. This CDR3 is 13 amino acids long. CDR1 is MDHEN and CDR2 is SYDVKM in the germline V gene. V was cut by 8 bases and J by 8 bases, with 15 bases left in between. Here the CDR3 reads CASSQPPIEKLFF. DNA for the CDR3: TGTGCCAGCTCTCAACCACCTATCGAAAAACTGTTTTTT. Variable domain in full (rest from reference TRBV28 and TRBJ1-4): DVKVTQSSRYLVKRTGEKVFLECVQDMDHENMFWYRQDPGLGLRLIYFSYDVKMKEKGDIPEGYSVSREKKERFSLILESASTNQTSMYLCASSQPPIEKLFFGSGTQLSVL.

The chain has TRBV2 and TRBJ2-7; D is perhaps TRBD2 (6 bases). The V gene lost 11 bases and the J gene lost 3 bases, with 14 bases spanning the gap. Looked up from germline, CDR1 is SNHLY and CDR2 is FYNNEI. The CDR3 has 12 amino acids. CDR3 residues: CASLGLLYEQYF. As DNA, the CDR3 is TGTGCCTCTCTGGGACTTCTCTACGAGCAGTACTTC.

J is TRBJ1-2 and V is TRBV19, with 10 bases lining up with TRBD1. The CDR3 is 14 residues long. The germline V gene encodes CDR1 LNHDA and CDR2 SQIVND (reference sequence). V lost 8 bases and J lost 8; bases outside the gene matches: 11. The CDR3, as DNA: TGTGCCAGTTTGTCCCGACAGGGGGCTGGGGGCTACACCTTC. Translating gives CASLSRQGAGGYTF.

The CDR3 loop reads CASSIGHTEKLFF. CDR3 sequence (DNA): TGTGCCAGCAGCATCGGACACACTGAAAAACTGTTTTTT. The V and J genes are TRBV6-5 and TRBJ1-4; weak D call: TRBD1 (5 bases). Trimming cost V 6 bases and J 7 bases, with 12 bases left between them. Per the germline V gene, CDR1 is MNHEY and CDR2 is SVGAGI. CDR3 length: 13 amino acids.

The chain recombines TRBV5-1 with TRBJ2-1, with D unresolved. The CDR3 is made up of 14 amino acids. Trimming left V 5 bases short and J 6 bases short, with 15 bases between. Germline CDR1 is SGHRS and CDR2 is YFSETQ. CDR3 sequence: CASSLYGELNEQFF. The CDR3 nucleotides are TGCGCCAGCAGTCTCTATGGAGAACTCAATGAGCAGTTCTTC. Variable domain in full (rest from reference TRBV5-1 and TRBJ2-1): KAGVTQTPRYLIKTRGQQVTLSCSPISGHRSVSWYQQTPGQGLQFLFEYFSETQRNKGNFPGRFSGRQFSNSRSEMNVSTLELGDSALYLCASSLYGELNEQFFGPGTRLTVL.

This clone was recorded a few times. V gene TRBV19 combines with J gene TRBJ2-5; no definite D call. This CDR3 is 15 amino acids long. With 3 bases removed from V and 3 bases from J, the gap between germline ends came to 14 bases. Looked up from germline, CDR1 is LNHDA and CDR2 is SQIVND (reference sequence). The CDR3 bases are TGTGCCAGTAGTATTCTCAGAAGCGAGAAAGAGACCCAGTACTTC. Protein: CASSILRSEKETQYF.

This clone appeared many times. The chain employs TRBV18 and TRBJ2-2, with 10 bases identical to TRBD2. Germline V gives CDR1 KGHSH, CDR2 LQKENI. With 0 bases clipped from V and 5 bases from J, the junction kept 6 bases outside the gene matches. The CDR3 length is 17 residues. CDR3 bases: TGTGCCAGCTCACCACCGGCTAGCGGGGGAAGGACCGGGGAGCTGTTTTTT. This sequence encodes CASSPPASGGRTGELFF.

J is TRBJ1-1 and V is TRBV7-2; D is ambiguous. V was trimmed by 7 bases and J by 3 bases, leaving 18 bases between them. The CDR3 spans 15 residues. In germline, CDR1 is SGHTA, CDR2 FQGNSA. CDR3 DNA: TGTGCCAGCACCCCTTTCGGCGGGTACGACACTGAAGCTTTCTTT. It specifies CASTPFGGYDTEAFF.

V and J are TRBV25-1 and TRBJ1-2, with D unclear. This CDR3 contains 16 residues. V was shortened by 0 bases and J by 8 bases, with 19 bases between the two germline ends. The germline V gene encodes CDR1 MGHDK and CDR2 SYGVNS. The CDR3 sequence is CASSEYYGETAGGYTF. As DNA, the CDR3 is TGTGCCAGCAGTGAATATTACGGGGAGACCGCCGGGGGCTACACCTTC.